This T cell receptor (beta chain) was identified in a study of patients and donors after allogeneic stem cell transplantation. Germline loops: CDR1 MDHEN, CDR2 SYDVKM. CDR3 length: 13 amino acids. The V end was cut by 4 bases, the J end by 5 bases, with 11 bases between. TCRdb reprocessed the RT-PCR reads with MiXCR, giving one entry per CDR3 protein. The sample records around 200,000 distinct CDR3 sequences, roughly 38% being singletons. The V call is TRBV28, the J call TRBJ1-1, with D uncertain. Sequencing was done on a sample of blood, either unsorted or a sorted T cell fraction (not recorded which). The sequence came from a human donor who was either an allogeneic HSCT recipient or a stem cell or donor lymphocyte infusion donor (not recorded which). It is not recorded whose cells these are; they may come from a transplant donor. CDR3 residues: CASSSLMGTEAFF. The CDR3 nucleotides are TGTGCCAGCAGTTCCCTTATGGGAACTGAAGCTTTCTTT.